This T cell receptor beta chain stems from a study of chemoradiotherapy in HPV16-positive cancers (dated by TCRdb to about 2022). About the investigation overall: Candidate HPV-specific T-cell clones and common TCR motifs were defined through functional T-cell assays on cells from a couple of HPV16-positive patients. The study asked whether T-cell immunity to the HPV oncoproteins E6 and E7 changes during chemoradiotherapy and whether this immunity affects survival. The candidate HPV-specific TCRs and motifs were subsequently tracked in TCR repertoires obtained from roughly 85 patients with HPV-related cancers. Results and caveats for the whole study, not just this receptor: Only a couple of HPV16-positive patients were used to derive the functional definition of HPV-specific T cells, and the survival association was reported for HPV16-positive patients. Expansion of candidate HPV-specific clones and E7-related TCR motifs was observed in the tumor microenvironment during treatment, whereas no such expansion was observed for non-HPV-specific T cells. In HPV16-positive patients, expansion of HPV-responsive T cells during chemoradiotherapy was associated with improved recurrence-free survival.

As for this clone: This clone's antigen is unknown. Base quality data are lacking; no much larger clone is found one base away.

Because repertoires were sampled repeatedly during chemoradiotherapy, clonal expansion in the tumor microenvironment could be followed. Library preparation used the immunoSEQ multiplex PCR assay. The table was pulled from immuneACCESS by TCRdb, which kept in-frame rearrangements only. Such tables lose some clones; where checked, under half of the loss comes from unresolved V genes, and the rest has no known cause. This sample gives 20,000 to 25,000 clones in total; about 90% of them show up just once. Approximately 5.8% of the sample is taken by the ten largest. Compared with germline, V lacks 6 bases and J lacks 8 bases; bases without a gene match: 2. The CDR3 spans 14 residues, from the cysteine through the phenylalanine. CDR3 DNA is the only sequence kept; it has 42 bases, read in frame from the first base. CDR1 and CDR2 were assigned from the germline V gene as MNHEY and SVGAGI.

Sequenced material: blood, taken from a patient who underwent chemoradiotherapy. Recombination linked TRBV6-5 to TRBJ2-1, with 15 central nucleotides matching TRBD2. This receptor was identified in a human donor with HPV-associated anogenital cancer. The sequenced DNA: TGTGCCAGCAGGGGACTAGCGGGGGGCTATGAGCAGTTCTTC. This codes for CASRGLAGGYEQFF.